The rows below give T cell receptor beta chains drawn from one sample of a study of blood T cell repertoires in COVID-19. Method: immunoSEQ multiplex PCR; TCRdb's copy keeps in-frame clones and lacks some. The table shows some 130,000 clones, with about 70% occurring only once. The sequenced sample consisted of peripheral blood. The origin of the receptors is a man older than 75 with acute or convalescent COVID-19. Both conserved end residues are part of each CDR3. The D gene is left open where the match is weak. Clone sizes are given selectively: once, few, many, or a class where the clone is expanded.

V gene: TRBV7-3
clone size: NA
J gene: TRBJ1-2
D gene: TRBD1
CDR3 DNA: TGTGCCAGCAGCCAGGGGACAGGGGTGGCCTATGGCTACACCTTC
CDR3 protein: CASSQGTGVAYGYTF

V gene: TRBV27
clone size: NA
J gene: TRBJ2-2
D gene: NA
CDR3 DNA: TGTGCCAGCAGTTTGGGCAGACGAACCTACACGACGAACACCGGGGAGCTGTTTTTT
CDR3 protein: CASSLGRRTYTTNTGELFF

V gene: TRBV4-3
clone size: NA
J gene: TRBJ2-5
D gene: NA
CDR3 DNA: TGCGTCAGCAGCCAAGGGACTCAAACGGGGGAGACCCAGTACTTC
CDR3 protein: CVSSQGTQTGETQYF

V gene: TRBV5-1
clone size: NA
J gene: TRBJ2-5
D gene: NA
CDR3 DNA: TGCGCCAGCAGCGCGATACAGAATTTGCAAGAGACCCAGTACTTC
CDR3 protein: CASSAIQNLQETQYF

V gene: TRBV15
clone size: few
J gene: TRBJ1-1
D gene: TRBD1
CDR3 DNA: TGTGCCACCAGCAAACAGGGGGCATACACTGAAGCTTTCTTT
CDR3 protein: CATSKQGAYTEAFF

V gene: TRBV5-1
clone size: once
J gene: TRBJ2-1
D gene: TRBD1
CDR3 DNA: TGCGCCAGCAGCTTGGCAGGGACAGCCCTTTACAATGAGCAGTTCTTC
CDR3 protein: CASSLAGTALYNEQFF

V gene: TRBV7-2
clone size: NA
J gene: TRBJ2-7
D gene: NA
CDR3 DNA: TGTGCCAGCAGCCCCGCGGGACGGTTCTACGAGCAGTACTTC
CDR3 protein: CASSPAGRFYEQYF

V gene: TRBV5-1
clone size: NA
J gene: TRBJ2-3
D gene: TRBD2
CDR3 DNA: TGCGCCAGCAGCCCTAGCGGGGGGGCCATAGATACGCAGTATTTT
CDR3 protein: CASSPSGGAIDTQYF

V gene: TRBV7-2
clone size: NA
J gene: TRBJ2-2
D gene: TRBD2
CDR3 DNA: TGTGCCAGCAGCTTGGGACTAGCAGGGGCCGGGGAGCTGTTTTTT
CDR3 protein: CASSLGLAGAGELFF

V gene: TRBV5-4
clone size: NA
J gene: TRBJ2-7
D gene: TRBD1
CDR3 DNA: TGTGCCAGCAGCCCCCGGACAGGGGAGTCCTACGAGCAGTACTTC
CDR3 protein: CASSPRTGESYEQYF

V gene: TRBV27
clone size: once
J gene: TRBJ2-7
D gene: TRBD2
CDR3 DNA: TGTGCCAGCAGTTCCCCAAGACTAGCGGGGAGCTACGAGCAGTACTTC
CDR3 protein: CASSSPRLAGSYEQYF

V gene: TRBV6-1
clone size: NA
J gene: TRBJ1-2
D gene: NA
CDR3 DNA: TGTGCCAGCAGTGAAATTTCAAACTATGGCTACACCTTC
CDR3 protein: CASSEISNYGYTF

V gene: TRBV6-2/TRBV6-3
clone size: NA
J gene: TRBJ2-7
D gene: TRBD1
CDR3 DNA: TGTGCCAGCACCCCCCCGGACAGGGGATACGAGCAGTACTTC
CDR3 protein: CASTPPDRGYEQYF

V gene: TRBV7-9
clone size: NA
J gene: TRBJ2-5
D gene: TRBD1
CDR3 DNA: TGTGCCAGCAGCTTTGGGACAGGGAGTAGAGAGACCCAGTACTTC
CDR3 protein: CASSFGTGSRETQYF

V gene: TRBV7-2
clone size: NA
J gene: TRBJ2-3
D gene: NA
CDR3 DNA: TGTGCCAGCAGCTCCGGTGACAGTAGCACAGATACGCAGTATTTT
CDR3 protein: CASSSGDSSTDTQYF

V gene: TRBV18
clone size: few
J gene: TRBJ2-7
D gene: TRBD1
CDR3 DNA: TGTGCCAGCTCACCCGCAGGGGGCTACTACGAGCAGTACTTC
CDR3 protein: CASSPAGGYYEQYF

V gene: TRBV28
clone size: NA
J gene: TRBJ2-5
D gene: NA
CDR3 DNA: TGTGCCAGCAGCCGCGAACTCCCAGGGAAACAAGAGACCCAGTACTTC
CDR3 protein: CASSRELPGKQETQYF

V gene: TRBV4-2
clone size: NA
J gene: TRBJ2-5
D gene: TRBD2
CDR3 DNA: TGTGCCAGCAGCCAAGAGCGGGGGGGCCAAGAGACCCAGTACTTC
CDR3 protein: CASSQERGGQETQYF

V gene: TRBV14
clone size: NA
J gene: TRBJ2-5
D gene: TRBD2
CDR3 DNA: TGTGCCAGCAGCTTGGCTCGGACTAGCGGGGAGACCCAGTACTTC
CDR3 protein: CASSLARTSGETQYF

V gene: TRBV7-9
clone size: NA
J gene: TRBJ2-2
D gene: NA
CDR3 DNA: TGTGCCAGCAACCCTTCGCGGGGAGGCACCGGGGAGCTGTTTTTT
CDR3 protein: CASNPSRGGTGELFF

V gene: TRBV4-3
clone size: NA
J gene: TRBJ2-1
D gene: NA
CDR3 DNA: TGCGCCAGCAGCCAAGATCGGTCAGGGGATGAGCAGTTCTTC
CDR3 protein: CASSQDRSGDEQFF

V gene: TRBV19
clone size: few
J gene: TRBJ2-1
D gene: NA
CDR3 DNA: TGTGCCAGTAGTATATTGGGGGGACCCCCCTCCAATGAGCAGTTCTTC
CDR3 protein: CASSILGGPPSNEQFF

V gene: TRBV10-3
clone size: NA
J gene: TRBJ2-1
D gene: TRBD2
CDR3 DNA: TGTGCCATCAGTGATGTAACTCCGGGACTAGCGGGGGGTGGCAATGAGCAGTTCTTC
CDR3 protein: CAISDVTPGLAGGGNEQFF

V gene: TRBV6-5
clone size: NA
J gene: TRBJ2-3
D gene: TRBD2
CDR3 DNA: TGTGCCAGCAGACGCGGGGGGTCCACAGATACGCAGTATTTT
CDR3 protein: CASRRGGSTDTQYF

V gene: TRBV6-6
clone size: few
J gene: TRBJ2-2
D gene: NA
CDR3 DNA: TGTGCCAGCAGTCCCCAGTCAGGGAACACCGGGGAGCTGTTTTTT
CDR3 protein: CASSPQSGNTGELFF

V gene: TRBV7-3
clone size: NA
J gene: TRBJ2-5
D gene: NA
CDR3 DNA: TGTGCCAGCAGCCCGACAGGGAGGGAGACCCAGTACTTC
CDR3 protein: CASSPTGRETQYF

V gene: TRBV6-5
clone size: NA
J gene: TRBJ2-7
D gene: TRBD1
CDR3 DNA: TGTGCCAGCAGTTTCCGGCGACAGGGCAAGGGAGAGCAGTACTTC
CDR3 protein: CASSFRRQGKGEQYF

V gene: TRBV24-1
clone size: NA
J gene: TRBJ2-7
D gene: TRBD1
CDR3 DNA: TGTGCCACCAGTTCCGGGACAGGGGATACGGGCGAGCAGTACTTC
CDR3 protein: CATSSGTGDTGEQYF

V gene: TRBV6-5
clone size: NA
J gene: TRBJ1-2
D gene: TRBD1
CDR3 DNA: TGTGCCAGCAGTTATGGGCCAGGGGGATCGGATGGCTACACCTTC
CDR3 protein: CASSYGPGGSDGYTF

V gene: TRBV5-1
clone size: NA
J gene: TRBJ1-2
D gene: NA
CDR3 DNA: TGCGCCAGCAGCTCCCCCCGGGGGGCCGACTATGGCTACACCTTC
CDR3 protein: CASSSPRGADYGYTF

V gene: TRBV7-3
clone size: NA
J gene: TRBJ2-7
D gene: TRBD1
CDR3 DNA: TGTGCCAGCAGCTTAATGGGGACAGGTCTCTACGAGCAGTACTTC
CDR3 protein: CASSLMGTGLYEQYF

V gene: TRBV7-8
clone size: NA
J gene: TRBJ2-3
D gene: NA
CDR3 DNA: TGTGCCAGCAGCTCTCCGATGGTACGAGTTAGCACAGATACGCAGTATTTT
CDR3 protein: CASSSPMVRVSTDTQYF

V gene: TRBV5-4
clone size: NA
J gene: TRBJ1-6
D gene: NA
CDR3 DNA: TGTGCCAGCAGCTGGCAGGGAGGCAATTCACCCCTCCACTTT
CDR3 protein: CASSWQGGNSPLHF

V gene: TRBV3-1/TRBV3-2
clone size: few
J gene: TRBJ2-7
D gene: NA
CDR3 DNA: TGTGCCAGCGGACGGGACTACGAGCAGTACTTC
CDR3 protein: CASGRDYEQYF

V gene: TRBV19
clone size: NA
J gene: TRBJ1-5
D gene: TRBD1
CDR3 DNA: TGTGCCAGTAGTACATGGGACAGGGTAGGATTTGGCAATCAGCCCCAGCATTTT
CDR3 protein: CASSTWDRVGFGNQPQHF

V gene: TRBV18
clone size: once
J gene: TRBJ1-2
D gene: NA
CDR3 DNA: TGTGCCAGCTCACCAGGGTCCGGCGGTGGCTACACCTTC
CDR3 protein: CASSPGSGGGYTF

V gene: TRBV7-9
clone size: NA
J gene: TRBJ1-4
D gene: NA
CDR3 DNA: TGTGCCAGCAGCTTGGGCCAGGGGCCCGAAAAACTGTTTTTT
CDR3 protein: CASSLGQGPEKLFF

V gene: TRBV19
clone size: NA
J gene: TRBJ1-5
D gene: TRBD1
CDR3 DNA: TGTGCCAGTAGTTACAGGGGCCAGCCCCAGCATTTT
CDR3 protein: CASSYRGQPQHF

V gene: TRBV2
clone size: NA
J gene: TRBJ2-3
D gene: TRBD2
CDR3 DNA: TGTGCCAGCAGTTTAGCGGGGGGGCAGGTCGCAGATACGCAGTATTTT
CDR3 protein: CASSLAGGQVADTQYF

V gene: TRBV5-4
clone size: NA
J gene: TRBJ2-2
D gene: NA
CDR3 DNA: TGTGCCAGCAGCAGCCGGGGGAACACCGGGGAGCTGTTTTTT
CDR3 protein: CASSSRGNTGELFF

V gene: TRBV19
clone size: NA
J gene: TRBJ2-3
D gene: NA
CDR3 DNA: TGTGCCAGTTCTAGCTCCTACACAGATACGCAGTATTTT
CDR3 protein: CASSSSYTDTQYF

V gene: TRBV6-2/TRBV6-3
clone size: NA
J gene: TRBJ1-2
D gene: NA
CDR3 DNA: TGTGCCAGCAGTCACGACACCTATGGCTACACCTTC
CDR3 protein: CASSHDTYGYTF

V gene: TRBV10-3
clone size: NA
J gene: TRBJ1-3
D gene: NA
CDR3 DNA: TGTGCCATCAGTGAACGGGATTCTGGAAACACCATATATTTT
CDR3 protein: CAISERDSGNTIYF

V gene: TRBV2
clone size: NA
J gene: TRBJ1-5
D gene: NA
CDR3 DNA: TGTGCCAGCAGTACGGGACTCACGGTAGAGCCCCAGCATTTT
CDR3 protein: CASSTGLTVEPQHF

V gene: TRBV5-6
clone size: once
J gene: TRBJ1-1
D gene: NA
CDR3 DNA: TGTGCCAGCAGCTTGGGGAGGGCCCGGGGGACTTTCTTT
CDR3 protein: CASSLGRARGTFF

V gene: TRBV28
clone size: NA
J gene: TRBJ2-5
D gene: NA
CDR3 DNA: TGTGCCAGCATGGCGGGGATGAAGACCCAGTACTTC
CDR3 protein: CASMAGMKTQYF

V gene: TRBV7-2
clone size: NA
J gene: TRBJ2-2
D gene: TRBD1
CDR3 DNA: TGTGCCAGCAGCTTAAGGGACAGGGGTGCCGGGGAGCTGTTTTTT
CDR3 protein: CASSLRDRGAGELFF

V gene: TRBV20-1
clone size: NA
J gene: TRBJ2-7
D gene: NA
CDR3 DNA: TGCAGTGCCGGGAGATCCTACGAGCAGTACTTC
CDR3 protein: CSAGRSYEQYF

V gene: TRBV4-3
clone size: NA
J gene: TRBJ2-2
D gene: TRBD2
CDR3 DNA: TGCGCCAGCAGCCCTTCCGGGGGGGCTACCGGGGAGCTGTTTTTT
CDR3 protein: CASSPSGGATGELFF

V gene: TRBV3-1/TRBV3-2
clone size: NA
J gene: TRBJ2-7
D gene: TRBD1
CDR3 DNA: TGTGCCAGCAGCCAAGAAGTACGAAGCCTGGACAGGGGGCCCTACGAGCAGTACTTC
CDR3 protein: CASSQEVRSLDRGPYEQYF

V gene: TRBV29-1
clone size: NA
J gene: TRBJ1-1
D gene: NA
CDR3 DNA: TGCAGCGTTGAAAGAGGGATGAACACTGAAGCTTTCTTT
CDR3 protein: CSVERGMNTEAFF